This T cell receptor beta chain is from a study of OX40 agonist ivuxolimab in advanced cancers. Background on the study: Ivuxolimab is a fully human IgG2 antibody that activates OX40 (CD134). Of mixed ages from 23 to 79 and averaging approximately 60 years, the group was about 80% male. Whole-study findings and limits: With doses of 0.1 to 3.0 mg/kg, CD4+ and CD8+ blood T cells had undergone clonal expansion by week 6.

TCRdb keeps only in-frame clones here, not all; method: immunoSEQ multiplex PCR. Of 100,000 to 130,000 clones in the sample, 85% to 95% were seen once. Worth noting for this clone: What it binds is unknown.

The clonotype was recovered from an adult with an advanced solid tumor such as melanoma, head and neck, liver or kidney cancer. Specimen: CD4+ or CD8+ T cells sorted from blood, collected in a trial of the OX40 agonist ivuxolimab.

CDR3 amino acids: CAWRSGDQPQHF. The DNA for the CDR3 is TGTGCCTGGAGATCGGGCGATCAGCCCCAGCATTTT. This chain uses TRBV30 with TRBJ1-5; D call uncertain. The CDR3 loop spans 12 amino acids. Germline assignment: CDR1 GTSNPN and CDR2 SVGIG (reference sequence). V was cut by 3 bases and J by 5 bases, with 8 bases left in between.